This TCR beta chain was obtained from a study of CD8 T cells in ankylosing spondylitis (dated by TCRdb to 2017 to 2019). Some background on the complete study: To find TCR variants linked to disease, the study profiled T cell receptor beta repertoires in ankylosing spondylitis patients and healthy donors. The whole study cohort included over 85 healthy donors and under 30 ankylosing spondylitis patients. Samples of peripheral blood were taken, and for ankylosing spondylitis patients, synovial fluid was collected as well.

The germline V gene (reference sequence) specifies GTSNPN as CDR1 and SVGIG as CDR2. Trimming costs V 4 bases and J 6 bases, and their ends lie 15 bases apart. From cysteine to phenylalanine, the CDR3 is 14 amino acids long. Only CDR3 DNA remains: 42 bases, in frame from the first base. The instrument was an Illumina HiSeq 2500. TCR beta libraries were prepared by quantitative 5'-RACE with molecular barcodes. The paper's data handling went like this. A new computational method based on a probabilistic model of VDJ rearrangement was used to identify disease-linked TCR variants. The public reads were reprocessed in TCRdb via fastp at Q25 and MiXCR, keeping in-frame beta chains. One record per CDR3 amino acid sequence lists the most common genes and DNA. TCRdb's processing, not the study's, gives the V and J calls here. Recorded for this sample are a few hundred thousand distinct CDR3 sequences; less than 25% of them occurred a single time. Together, the top ten hold 3% to 4% of the sample.

General findings and caveats noted by the study authors: Blood from ankylosing spondylitis patients appeared to be characterized by a TCR beta motif made up of several highly homologous amino acid variants. A CD8+ phenotype was shown by the disease-linked clones, which were found at relatively low frequencies in peripheral blood. Some TCR beta motif variants had previously been reported in synovial fluid and blood of reactive arthritis patients, which suggested common disease-initiation mechanisms. Significant enrichment of the disease-linked clones was reported in matched synovial fluid samples from ankylosing spondylitis patients.

This clonotype has only a few counts. The antigen it recognizes is unknown. No quality values exist for individual bases; no much larger clone is one base distant. The material sequenced was blood, either unsorted or a sorted T cell fraction (not recorded which). The receptor comes from a female donor with ankylosing spondylitis or in good health (not recorded which). The chain uses TRBV30 and TRBJ1-4; the D gene is perhaps TRBD1, on 6 matching bases. The CDR3 amino acid sequence is: CAWNLRGGDEKLFF. In nucleotide form, the sequence is TGTGCCTGGAACCTCAGGGGCGGGGATGAAAAACTGTTTTTT.